Following are 16 T cell receptor beta chains from one sample sequenced in a study of spatial heterogeneity in lung cancer. Time point meaning: sample taken at primary tumor resection. Whole RNA came from tumor, nontumor lung or frozen PBMC and was sequenced without being sorted. TCRdb passed the 5' RACE reads through MiXCR, listing each CDR3 protein once. The sample has around 24,000 distinct CDR3 sequences; 5.5% to 8% are singletons. Sequences were derived from PBMCs, sampled at surgery. The receptors come from a male donor with early-stage non-small cell lung cancer.

This clonotype occurred a few times. The chain is built from TRBV2 and TRBJ2-1; 10 nucleotides line up with TRBD2. This CDR3 has 15 amino acids. J lost 9 bases, V lost 5 bases, and 10 bases had no gene match. Germline CDR1 is SNHLY and CDR2 is FYNNEI. The chain's CDR3 is CASSRTSGDKSEQFF. CDR3 DNA: TGTGCCAGCAGTCGAACTAGCGGGGATAAAAGTGAGCAGTTCTTC.

This clonotype was detected many times. The chain joins TRBV28 to TRBJ2-5; TRBD1 is a possible D gene (6 bases). CDR1 MDHEN and CDR2 SYDVKM come from the germline V gene. The CDR3 sequence is 18 residues long. V was clipped by 6 bases and J by 2 bases, with 25 bases between them. The CDR3 region has the DNA TGTGCCAGCAGACCTCCCACAGGGTTGAAAAGTTGGCAAGAGACCCAGTACTTC. Translated: CASRPPTGLKSWQETQYF.

This clonotype came up many times. The rearrangement uses TRBV24-1 and TRBJ1-5, with 8 bases fitting TRBD1. Losses at the gene ends were 5 bases for V and 10 bases for J; bases not matched to a gene: 12. Germline CDR1 is KGHDR and CDR2 is SFDVKD. This CDR3 has 15 amino acids. In nucleotides, the CDR3 is TGTGCCACCAGTGGCTTCCAGGGGGCTGGCGGACCCCAGCATTTT. This sequence encodes CATSGFQGAGGPQHF.

The sample holds many counts of this clonotype. The rearrangement links TRBV12-3 or TRBV12-4 to TRBJ2-7, with 11 bases fitting TRBD1. The CDR3 runs 14 residues. With 6 bases clipped from V and 4 bases from J, the junction kept 5 bases outside the gene matches. The CDR3 reads CASRPGTGGYEQYF. CDR3 DNA: TGTGCCAGCAGACCGGGGACAGGGGGGTACGAGCAGTACTTC.

The rearrangement joins TRBV19 to TRBJ2-3; no definite D call. With 6 bases removed from V and 8 bases from J, the gap between germline ends came to 15 bases. This CDR3 spans 13 amino acids. The germline V gene has CDR1 LNHDA and CDR2 SQIVND (reference sequence). The CDR3 region is CASRIPPDRTQYF. As DNA, the CDR3 is TGTGCCAGTAGGATACCGCCCGACCGTACGCAGTATTTT.

This clonotype was detected ten times or more. This chain joins TRBV7-9 and TRBJ2-2; D is perhaps TRBD2 (7 bases). The germline V gene has CDR1 SEHNR and CDR2 FQNEAQ (reference sequence). The CDR3 consists of 15 residues. Trimming removed 10 bases from V and 3 bases from J, with 18 bases in between. CDR3 DNA: TGTGCCACCACCGCTGGGGGGGCCGACACCGGGGAGCTGTTTTTT. It is translated as CATTAGGADTGELFF. Looking up the rest from reference TRBV7-9 and TRBJ2-2 gives the full variable domain: DTGVSQNPRHKITKRGQNVTFRCDPISEHNRLYWYRQTLGQGPEFLTYFQNEAQLEKSRLLSDRFSAERPKGSFSTLEIQRTEQGDSAMYLCATTAGGADTGELFFGEGSRLTVL.

This clonotype was found many times. The chain uses TRBV6-5 and TRBJ2-5; unclear D gene. Trimming stripped 8 bases from V and 5 bases from J, with 15 bases between. Germline CDR1 reads MNHEY; CDR2 reads SVGAGI. The CDR3 has 13 amino acids. The CDR3 DNA follows: TGTGCCAGCGCCTTAGGGTCTTGGGAGACCCAGTACTTC. Residues: CASALGSWETQYF.

This clonotype appeared many times. The V gene is TRBV7-8, the J gene TRBJ2-1; D is perhaps TRBD1 (5 bases). This CDR3 has 13 amino acids. Germline values: CDR1 SGHVS, CDR2 FQNEAQ. The germline V and J ends were trimmed by 0 bases and 9 bases, with 9 bases remaining between them. CDR3 coding DNA: TGTGCCAGCAGCTTAGCGTCAAGGGGTGAGCAGTTCTTC. Protein product: CASSLASRGEQFF.

This clonotype was recorded at least ten times. The chain employs TRBV15 and TRBJ2-7, with 8 bases identical to TRBD2. There are 21 residues in the CDR3. Trimming took 0 bases from V and 2 from J; bases not matched to a gene: 21. CDR1 LNHNV and CDR2 YYDKDF come from the germline V gene (reference sequence). CDR3 in amino acids: CATSRDPAGVDAGGPPYEQYV. The CDR3 nucleotides read TGTGCCACCAGCAGAGATCCGGCAGGTGTCGATGCGGGGGGACCTCCCTACGAGCAGTACGTC.

The table lists this clonotype with a few counts. The CDR3 bases are TGCGCCAGCAGTCAACCAAACGGGGGTACCTACGAGCAGTACTTC. Translated, it gives CASSQPNGGTYEQYF. J is TRBJ2-7 and V is TRBV23-1; tentatively, D is TRBD2 (6 bases). TRBV23-1 is given ORF status, its function remaining uncertain. Between the trimmed V and J ends, which lost 2 bases and 2 bases, there was a span of 13 bases. The CDR3 is made up of 15 amino acids.

This clonotype was counted many times. V usage is TRBV20-1 and J usage is TRBJ2-7; D assignment may be TRBD1 or TRBD2 (5 bases each). Deletions cut 7 bases from V and 3 bases from J, with 16 bases between. Germline assignment: CDR1 DFQATT and CDR2 SNEGSKA (reference sequence). This CDR3 region has 13 residues. As DNA, the CDR3 is TGCAGTGTCCCCGGGACGCTTAACTACGAGCAGTACTTC. This gives the protein CSVPGTLNYEQYF.

This clonotype was recorded at least ten times. The rearrangement uses TRBV25-1 and TRBJ2-3, with D possibly being TRBD1 or TRBD2 (5 bases each). The V gene's germline CDR1 is MGHDK and CDR2 SYGVNS. CDR3 size: 14 residues. Deletions cut 6 bases from V and 8 bases from J, with 18 bases between. The CDR3 sequence: CASSNMGRLVTQYF. Here the CDR3 DNA reads TGTGCCAGCAGCAACATGGGACGCTTGGTTACGCAGTATTTT.

This clonotype was found many times. The chain carries TRBV2 and TRBJ2-2; the match to TRBD1 covers 8 bases. CDR1 is SNHLY, CDR2 FYNNEI, per germline. This CDR3 has 16 amino acids. The junction had 7 bases not matched to a gene; V was cut back by 5 bases and J by 2 bases. The CDR3 reads CASSIMDRANTGELFF. As DNA, the CDR3 is TGTGCCAGCAGTATTATGGACAGGGCTAACACCGGGGAGCTGTTTTTT. The full variable domain, completed using reference TRBV2 and TRBJ2-2, is EPEVTQTPSHQVTQMGQEVILRCVPISNHLYFYWYRQILGQKVEFLVSFYNNEISEKSEIFDDQFSVERPDGSNFTLKIRSTKLEDSAMYFCASSIMDRANTGELFFGEGSRLTVL.

The CDR3 sequence: CASSLWGGQETQYF. The DNA for the CDR3 is TGTGCCAGCAGCTTATGGGGGGGCCAAGAGACCCAGTACTTC. The V and J genes are TRBV7-3 and TRBJ2-5; 7 positions match TRBD2. Trimming cost V 2 bases and J 1 base; bases outside gene matches: 1. The CDR3 sequence is 14 residues long. CDR1 and CDR2 from the germline V gene are SGHTA and FQGTGA.

This clonotype was observed many times. V is TRBV20-1 and J is TRBJ2-5, with a weak D call TRBD2 (6 bases). Per the germline V gene, CDR1 is DFQATT and CDR2 is SNEGSKA (reference sequence). The CDR3 is made up of 15 amino acids. The ends were cut back, 2 bases at V and 3 bases at J, with 16 bases in the middle. The CDR3 reads CSARTLEEGEETQYF. CDR3 coding DNA: TGCAGTGCTAGAACCCTAGAGGAGGGAGAAGAGACCCAGTACTTC.

This clonotype came up many times. The chain combines TRBV2 with TRBJ2-5; TRBD1 might be the D (6 bases). Germline V gene data show CDR1 as SNHLY and CDR2 as FYNNEI. There are 15 residues in the CDR3. Trimming pared 7 bases from V and 4 bases from J, leaving 19 bases between. The CDR3: CASTVGRGTLETQYF. The CDR3 DNA sequence: TGTGCCAGCACGGTGGGCAGGGGAACGTTAGAGACCCAGTACTTC.